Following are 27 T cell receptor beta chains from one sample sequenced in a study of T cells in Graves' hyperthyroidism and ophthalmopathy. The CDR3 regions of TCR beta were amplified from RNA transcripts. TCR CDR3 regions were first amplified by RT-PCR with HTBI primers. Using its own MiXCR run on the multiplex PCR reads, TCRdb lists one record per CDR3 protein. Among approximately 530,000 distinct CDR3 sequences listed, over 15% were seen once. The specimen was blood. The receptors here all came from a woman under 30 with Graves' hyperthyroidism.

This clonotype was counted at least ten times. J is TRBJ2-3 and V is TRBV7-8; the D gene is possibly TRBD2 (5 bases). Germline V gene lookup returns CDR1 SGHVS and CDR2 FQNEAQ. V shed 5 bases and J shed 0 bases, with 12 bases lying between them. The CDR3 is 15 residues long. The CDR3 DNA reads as TGTGCCAGCAGCCCCACCGGGGTTAGCACAGATACGCAGTATTTT. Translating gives CASSPTGVSTDTQYF.

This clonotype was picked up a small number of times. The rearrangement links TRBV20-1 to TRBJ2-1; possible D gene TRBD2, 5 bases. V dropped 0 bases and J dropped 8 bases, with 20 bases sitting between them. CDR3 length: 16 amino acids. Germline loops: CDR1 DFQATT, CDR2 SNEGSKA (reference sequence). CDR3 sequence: CSARDPLRGSMYEQFF. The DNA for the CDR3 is TGCAGTGCTAGAGACCCCTTGAGAGGGAGTATGTATGAGCAGTTCTTC.

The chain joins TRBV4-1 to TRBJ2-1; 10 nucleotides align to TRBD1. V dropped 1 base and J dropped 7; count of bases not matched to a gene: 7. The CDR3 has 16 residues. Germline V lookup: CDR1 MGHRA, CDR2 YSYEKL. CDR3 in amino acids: CASSQGTGQGKNEQFF. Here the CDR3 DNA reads TGCGCCAGCAGCCAAGGTACGGGACAGGGGAAGAATGAGCAGTTCTTC.

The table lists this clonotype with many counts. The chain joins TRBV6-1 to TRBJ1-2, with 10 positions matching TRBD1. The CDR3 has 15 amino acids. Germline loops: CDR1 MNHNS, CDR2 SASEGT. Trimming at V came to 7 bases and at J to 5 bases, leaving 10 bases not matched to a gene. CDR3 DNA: TGTGCCAGCAACCGCCGGGACAGGGGACTATATGGCTACACCTTC. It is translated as CASNRRDRGLYGYTF.

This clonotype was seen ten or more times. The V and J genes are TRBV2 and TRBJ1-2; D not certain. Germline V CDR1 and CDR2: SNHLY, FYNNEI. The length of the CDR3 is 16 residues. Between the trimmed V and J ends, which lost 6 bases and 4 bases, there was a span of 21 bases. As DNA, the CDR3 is TGTGCCAGCAGAGAATTAGCCCTCCGTTTCGGCTATGGCTACACCTTC. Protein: CASRELALRFGYGYTF.

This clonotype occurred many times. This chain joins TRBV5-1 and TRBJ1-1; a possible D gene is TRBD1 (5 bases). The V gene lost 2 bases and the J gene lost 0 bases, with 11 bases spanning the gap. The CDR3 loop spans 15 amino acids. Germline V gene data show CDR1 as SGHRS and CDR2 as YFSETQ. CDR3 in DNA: TGCGCCAGCAGCTTCGGGGGAGGGATGAACACTGAAGCTTTCTTT. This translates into CASSFGGGMNTEAFF.

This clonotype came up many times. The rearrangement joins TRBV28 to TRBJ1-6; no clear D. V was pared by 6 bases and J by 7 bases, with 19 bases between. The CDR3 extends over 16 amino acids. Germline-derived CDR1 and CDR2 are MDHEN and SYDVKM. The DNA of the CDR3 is TGTGCCAGCAGCTTCGCCCGGACGGGAGGAAATTCACCCCTCCACTTT. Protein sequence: CASSFARTGGNSPLHF.

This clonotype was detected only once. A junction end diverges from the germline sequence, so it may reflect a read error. The CDR3 spells CSVAGLAGGNEQFF. DNA of the CDR3: TGCAGCGTTGCGGGACTAGCGGGGGGGAATGAGCAGTTCTTC. The J gene is TRBJ2-1, the V gene TRBV19; 16 positions match TRBD2. CDR1 LNHDA and CDR2 SQIVND come from the germline V gene (reference sequence). The CDR3 sequence is 14 residues long.

CDR3 DNA: TGCAGCGTTGAAAACCTAGCTGGCGGGGAGCTGTTTTTT. Translated, it gives CSVENLAGGELFF. The J gene is TRBJ2-2, the V gene TRBV29-1, with D maybe TRBD2 (5 bases). The germline gives CDR1 SQVTM, CDR2 ANQGSEA. The CDR3 runs 13 residues. V lost 2 bases to trimming and J lost 7 bases, with 11 bases between them.

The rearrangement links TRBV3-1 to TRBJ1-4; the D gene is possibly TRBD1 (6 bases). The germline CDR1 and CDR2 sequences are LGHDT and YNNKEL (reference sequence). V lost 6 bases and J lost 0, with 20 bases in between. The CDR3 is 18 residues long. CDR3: CASSHISQGPSTNEKLFF. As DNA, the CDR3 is TGTGCCAGCAGTCACATTTCGCAGGGGCCATCAACTAATGAAAAACTGTTTTTT.

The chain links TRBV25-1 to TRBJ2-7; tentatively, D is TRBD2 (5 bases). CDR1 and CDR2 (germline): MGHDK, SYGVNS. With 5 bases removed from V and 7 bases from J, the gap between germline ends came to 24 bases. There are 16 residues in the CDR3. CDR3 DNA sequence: TGTGCCAGCAGTTCCCCGCGGGCCCTGGGCTCCGGAGAGCAGTACTTC. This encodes CASSSPRALGSGEQYF.

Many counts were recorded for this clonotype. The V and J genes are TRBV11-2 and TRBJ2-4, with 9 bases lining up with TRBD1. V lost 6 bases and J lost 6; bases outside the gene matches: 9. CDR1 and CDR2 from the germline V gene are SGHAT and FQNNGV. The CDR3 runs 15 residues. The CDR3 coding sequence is TGTGCCAGCAGACCTCCCGGGACAGGGCCAAACATTCAGTACTTC. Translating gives CASRPPGTGPNIQYF.

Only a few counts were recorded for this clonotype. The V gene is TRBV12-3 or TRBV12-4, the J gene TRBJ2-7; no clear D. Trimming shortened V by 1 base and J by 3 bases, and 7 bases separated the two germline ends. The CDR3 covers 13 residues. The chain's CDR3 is CASSLGRYYEQYF. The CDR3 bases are TGTGCCAGCAGTTTAGGGCGGTACTACGAGCAGTACTTC.

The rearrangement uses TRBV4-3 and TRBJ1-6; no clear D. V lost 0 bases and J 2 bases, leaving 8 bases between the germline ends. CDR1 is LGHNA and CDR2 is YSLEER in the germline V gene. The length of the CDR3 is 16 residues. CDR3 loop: CASSQDRVTYNSPLHF. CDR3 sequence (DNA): TGCGCCAGCAGCCAAGATCGGGTCACCTATAATTCACCCCTCCACTTT.

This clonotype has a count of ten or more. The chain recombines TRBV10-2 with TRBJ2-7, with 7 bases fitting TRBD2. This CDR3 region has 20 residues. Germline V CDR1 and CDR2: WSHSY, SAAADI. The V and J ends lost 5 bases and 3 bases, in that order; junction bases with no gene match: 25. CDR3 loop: CASSNLIPDRRGGQVYEQYF. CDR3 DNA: TGCGCCAGCAGTAATCTAATCCCCGACCGAAGGGGAGGGCAAGTCTACGAGCAGTACTTC.

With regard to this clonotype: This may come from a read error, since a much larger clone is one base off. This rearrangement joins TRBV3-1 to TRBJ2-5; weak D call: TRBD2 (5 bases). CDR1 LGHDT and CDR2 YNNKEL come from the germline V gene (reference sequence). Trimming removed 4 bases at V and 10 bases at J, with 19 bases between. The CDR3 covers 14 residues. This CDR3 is CASSLTSLDGSQYF. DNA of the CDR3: TGTGCCAGCAGCCTCACGTCCCTGGATGGGAGCCAGTACTTC.

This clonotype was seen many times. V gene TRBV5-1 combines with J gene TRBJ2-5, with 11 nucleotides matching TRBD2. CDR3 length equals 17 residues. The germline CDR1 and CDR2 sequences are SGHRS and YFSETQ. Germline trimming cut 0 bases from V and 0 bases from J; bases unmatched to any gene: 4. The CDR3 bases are TGCGCCAGCAGCTTGGGGGGGACTAGCGGCGACCAAGAGACCCAGTACTTC. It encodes CASSLGGTSGDQETQYF.

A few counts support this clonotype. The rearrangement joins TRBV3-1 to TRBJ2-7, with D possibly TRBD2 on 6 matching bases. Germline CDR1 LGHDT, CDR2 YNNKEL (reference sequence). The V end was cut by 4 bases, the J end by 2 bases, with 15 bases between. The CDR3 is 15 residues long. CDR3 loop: CASSPTSSDAYEQYF. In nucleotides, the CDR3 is TGTGCCAGCAGCCCCACTAGCTCTGACGCCTACGAGCAGTACTTC.

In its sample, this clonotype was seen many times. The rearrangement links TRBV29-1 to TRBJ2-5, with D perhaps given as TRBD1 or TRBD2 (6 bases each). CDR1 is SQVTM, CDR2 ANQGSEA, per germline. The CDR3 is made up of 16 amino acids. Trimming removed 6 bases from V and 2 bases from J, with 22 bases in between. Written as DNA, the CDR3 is TGCAGCGTCGCAGGGGCCGGGACTCGAAAACAAGAGACCCAGTACTTC. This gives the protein CSVAGAGTRKQETQYF. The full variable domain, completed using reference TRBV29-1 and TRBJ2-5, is SAVISQKPSRDICQRGTSLTIQCQVDSQVTMMFWYRQQPGQSLTLIATANQGSEATYESGFVIDKFPISRPNLTFSTLTVSNMSPEDSSIYLCSVAGAGTRKQETQYFGPGTRLLVL.

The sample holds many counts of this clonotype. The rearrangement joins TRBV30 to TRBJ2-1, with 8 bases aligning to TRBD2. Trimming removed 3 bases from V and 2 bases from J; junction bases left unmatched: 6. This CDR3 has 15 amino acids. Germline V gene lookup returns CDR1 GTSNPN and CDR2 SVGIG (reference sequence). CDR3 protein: CAWRVPGGAYNEQFF. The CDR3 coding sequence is TGTGCCTGGAGGGTACCGGGGGGGGCCTACAATGAGCAGTTCTTC.

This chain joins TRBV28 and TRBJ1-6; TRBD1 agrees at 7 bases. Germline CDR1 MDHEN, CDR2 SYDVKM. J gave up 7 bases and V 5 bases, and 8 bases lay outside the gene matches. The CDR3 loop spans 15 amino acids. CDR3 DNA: TGTGCCAGCAGTCAACCGAGGGGACAGAATTCACCCCTCCACTTT. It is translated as CASSQPRGQNSPLHF.

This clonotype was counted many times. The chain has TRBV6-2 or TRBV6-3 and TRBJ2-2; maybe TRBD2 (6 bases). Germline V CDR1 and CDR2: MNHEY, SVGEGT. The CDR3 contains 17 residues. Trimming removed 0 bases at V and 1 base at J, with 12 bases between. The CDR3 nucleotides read TGTGCCAGCAGTTACTCTGATGGGCGGGAGAACACCGGGGAGCTGTTTTTT. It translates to CASSYSDGRENTGELFF.

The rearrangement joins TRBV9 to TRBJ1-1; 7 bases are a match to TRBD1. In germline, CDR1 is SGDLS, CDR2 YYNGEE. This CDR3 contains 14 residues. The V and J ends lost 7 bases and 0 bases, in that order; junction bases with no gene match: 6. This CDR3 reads CASGYGTVNTEAFF. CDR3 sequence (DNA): TGTGCCAGCGGTTACGGGACAGTGAACACTGAAGCTTTCTTT.

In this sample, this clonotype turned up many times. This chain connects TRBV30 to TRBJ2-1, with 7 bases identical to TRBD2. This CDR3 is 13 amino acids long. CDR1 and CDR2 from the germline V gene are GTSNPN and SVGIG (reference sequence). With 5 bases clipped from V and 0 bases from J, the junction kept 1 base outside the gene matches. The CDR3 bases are TGTGCCTGGGGGGGGGGCTCCTACAATGAGCAGTTCTTC. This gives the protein CAWGGGSYNEQFF. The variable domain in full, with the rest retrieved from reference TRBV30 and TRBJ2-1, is SQTIHQWPATLVQPVGSPLSLECTVEGTSNPNLYWYRQAAGRGLQLLFYSVGIGQISSEVPQNLSASRPQDRQFILSSKKLLLSDSGFYLCAWGGGSYNEQFFGPGTRLTVL.

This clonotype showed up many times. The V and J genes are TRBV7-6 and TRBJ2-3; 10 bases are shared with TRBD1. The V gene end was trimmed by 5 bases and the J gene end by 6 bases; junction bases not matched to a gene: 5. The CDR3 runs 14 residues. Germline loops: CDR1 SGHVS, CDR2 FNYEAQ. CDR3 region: CASSPGQGRDTQYF. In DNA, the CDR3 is TGTGCCAGCAGCCCGGGACAGGGGCGTGATACGCAGTATTTT. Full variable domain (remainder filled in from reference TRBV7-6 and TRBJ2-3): GAGVSQSPRYKVTKRGQDVALRCDPISGHVSLYWYRQALGQGPEFLTYFNYEAQQDKSGLPNDRFSAERPEGSISTLTIQRTEQRDSAMYRCASSPGQGRDTQYFGPGTRLTVL.

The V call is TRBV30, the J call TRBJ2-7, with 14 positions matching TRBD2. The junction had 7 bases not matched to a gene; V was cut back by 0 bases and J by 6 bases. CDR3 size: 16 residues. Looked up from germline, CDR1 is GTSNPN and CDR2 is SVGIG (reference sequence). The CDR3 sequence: CAWSVVGTSGSREQYF. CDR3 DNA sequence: TGTGCCTGGAGTGTAGTTGGGACTAGCGGGAGCCGCGAGCAGTACTTC.

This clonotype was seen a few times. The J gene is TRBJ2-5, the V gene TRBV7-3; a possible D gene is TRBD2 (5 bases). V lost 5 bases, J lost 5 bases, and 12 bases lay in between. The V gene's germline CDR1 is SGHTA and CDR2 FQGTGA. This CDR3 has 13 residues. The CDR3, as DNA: TGTGCCAGCAGCGCAGGAGGAGATGAGACCCAGTACTTC. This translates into CASSAGGDETQYF. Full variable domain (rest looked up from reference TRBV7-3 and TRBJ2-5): GAGVSQTPSNKVTEKGKYVELRCDPISGHTALYWYRQSLGQGPEFLIYFQGTGAADDSGLPNDRFFAVRPEGSVSTLKIQRTERGDSAVYLCASSAGGDETQYFGPGTRLLVL.